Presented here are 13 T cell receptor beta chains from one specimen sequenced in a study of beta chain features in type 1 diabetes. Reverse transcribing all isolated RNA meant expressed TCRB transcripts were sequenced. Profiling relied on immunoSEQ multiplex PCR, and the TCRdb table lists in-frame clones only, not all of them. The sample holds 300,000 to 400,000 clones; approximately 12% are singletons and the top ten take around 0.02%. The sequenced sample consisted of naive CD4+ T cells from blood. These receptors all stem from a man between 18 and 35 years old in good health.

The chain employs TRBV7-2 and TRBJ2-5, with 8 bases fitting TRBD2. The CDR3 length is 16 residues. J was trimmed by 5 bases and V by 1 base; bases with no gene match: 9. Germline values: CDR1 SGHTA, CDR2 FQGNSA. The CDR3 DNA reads TGTGCCAGCAGCTTAGTGCGTACTAGCGGTGGGGAGACCCAGTACTTC. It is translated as CASSLVRTSGGETQYF.

CDR3 amino acids: CASSARLAVIYEQFF. CDR3 nucleotides: TGTGCCAGCAGCGCCAGACTAGCGGTTATCTATGAGCAGTTCTTC. The gene calls are TRBV9 and TRBJ2-1, with TRBD2 matching over 9 bases. This CDR3 has 15 amino acids. Germline loops: CDR1 SGDLS, CDR2 YYNGEE. The V and J ends lost 3 bases and 8 bases, in that order; junction bases with no gene match: 9.

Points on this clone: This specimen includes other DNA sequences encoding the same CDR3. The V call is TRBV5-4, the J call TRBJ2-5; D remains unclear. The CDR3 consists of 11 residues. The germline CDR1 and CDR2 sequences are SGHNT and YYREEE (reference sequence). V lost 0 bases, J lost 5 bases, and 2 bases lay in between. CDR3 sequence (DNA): TGTGCCAGCAGCTTGGCTGAGACCCAGTACTTC. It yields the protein CASSLAETQYF.

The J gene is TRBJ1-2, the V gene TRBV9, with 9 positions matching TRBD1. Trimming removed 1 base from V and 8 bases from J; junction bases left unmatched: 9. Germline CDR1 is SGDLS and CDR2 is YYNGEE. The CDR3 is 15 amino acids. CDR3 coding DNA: TGTGCCAGCAGCGTATTAACCACAGGGGGCGACGGCTACACCTTC. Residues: CASSVLTTGGDGYTF. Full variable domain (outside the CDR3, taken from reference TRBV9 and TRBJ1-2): DSGVTQTPKHLITATGQRVTLRCSPRSGDLSVYWYQQSLDQGLQFLIQYYNGEERAKGNILERFSAQQFPDLHSELNLSSLELGDSALYFCASSVLTTGGDGYTFGSGTRLTVV.

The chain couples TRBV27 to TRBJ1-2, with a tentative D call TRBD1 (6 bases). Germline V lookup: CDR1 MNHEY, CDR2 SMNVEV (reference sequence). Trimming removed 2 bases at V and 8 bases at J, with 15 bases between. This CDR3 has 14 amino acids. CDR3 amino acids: CASSLRDRWTGYTF. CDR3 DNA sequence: TGTGCCAGCAGTTTACGCGACAGGTGGACGGGCTACACCTTC.

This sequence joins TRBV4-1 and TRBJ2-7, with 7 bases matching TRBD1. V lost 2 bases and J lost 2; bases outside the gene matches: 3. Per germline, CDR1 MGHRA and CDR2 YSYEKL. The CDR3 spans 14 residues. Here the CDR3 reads CASSQTGDPYEQYF. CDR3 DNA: TGCGCCAGCAGCCAAACAGGGGACCCCTACGAGCAGTACTTC.

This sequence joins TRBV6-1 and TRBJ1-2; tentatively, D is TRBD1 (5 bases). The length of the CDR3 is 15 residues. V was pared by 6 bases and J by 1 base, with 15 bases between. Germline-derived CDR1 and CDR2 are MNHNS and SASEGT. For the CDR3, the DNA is TGTGCCAGCAGGGCCGCGGACACGATTAACTATGGCTACACCTTC. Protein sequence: CASRAADTINYGYTF.

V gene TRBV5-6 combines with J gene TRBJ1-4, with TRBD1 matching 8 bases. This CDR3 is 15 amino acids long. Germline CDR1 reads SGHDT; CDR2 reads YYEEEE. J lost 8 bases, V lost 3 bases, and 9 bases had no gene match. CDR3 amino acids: CASSSLDRESEKLFF. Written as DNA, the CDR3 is TGTGCCAGCAGCTCGTTGGACAGGGAAAGCGAAAAACTGTTTTTT.

The CDR3: CSGAYSETQYF. The CDR3 nucleotides are TGCAGTGGGGCGTATTCAGAGACCCAGTACTTC. The V gene is TRBV20-1, the J gene TRBJ2-5; D uncertain. The V and J ends lost 7 bases and 4 bases respectively, with 10 bases between them. The length of the CDR3 is 11 residues. Germline lookup yields CDR1 DFQATT and CDR2 SNEGSKA (reference sequence).

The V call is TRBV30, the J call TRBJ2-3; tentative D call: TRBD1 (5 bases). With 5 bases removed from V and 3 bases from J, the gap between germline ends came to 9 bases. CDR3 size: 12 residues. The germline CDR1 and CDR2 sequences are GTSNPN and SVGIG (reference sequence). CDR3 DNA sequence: TGTGCCTGGGGGGCTCGAACAGATACGCAGTATTTT. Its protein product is CAWGARTDTQYF.

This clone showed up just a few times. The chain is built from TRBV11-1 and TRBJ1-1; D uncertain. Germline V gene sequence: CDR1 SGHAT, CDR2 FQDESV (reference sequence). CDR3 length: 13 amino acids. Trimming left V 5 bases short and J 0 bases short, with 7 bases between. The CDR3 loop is CASSREMNTEAFF. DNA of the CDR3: TGTGCCAGCAGCAGAGAGATGAACACTGAAGCTTTCTTT.

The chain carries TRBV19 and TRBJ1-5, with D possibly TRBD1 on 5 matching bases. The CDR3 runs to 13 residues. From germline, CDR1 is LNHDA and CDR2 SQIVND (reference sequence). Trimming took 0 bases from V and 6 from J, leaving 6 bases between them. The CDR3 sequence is CASSIDRVQPQHF. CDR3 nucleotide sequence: TGTGCCAGTAGTATAGACAGGGTTCAGCCCCAGCATTTT.

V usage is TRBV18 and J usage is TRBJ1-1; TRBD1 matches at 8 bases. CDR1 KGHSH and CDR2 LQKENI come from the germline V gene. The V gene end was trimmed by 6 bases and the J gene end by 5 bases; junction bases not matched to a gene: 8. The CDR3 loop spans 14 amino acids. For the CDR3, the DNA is TGTGCCAGCTCCCAAGGACAGGGAGGGACTGAAGCTTTCTTT. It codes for CASSQGQGGTEAFF.